These 15 T cell receptor beta chains share one sample of origin, sequenced in a study of shared clonotypes between healthy human individuals. Produced via immunoSEQ multiplex PCR; TCRdb's table is partial and in-frame only. The table shows 550,000 to 700,000 clones, with 73% occurring only once. Material for sequencing was memory CD4+ T cells sorted from blood. Subset in this sample: CD45RA-negative fraction. These receptor sequences come from a woman aged 25 to 45 in good health.

This clone showed up just once. The rearrangement uses TRBV27 and TRBJ1-4; 9 nucleotides agree with TRBD1. The CDR3 spans 13 residues. The germline gives CDR1 MNHEY, CDR2 SMNVEV (reference sequence). The V segment lost 8 bases and the J segment 5 bases; nucleotides outside the gene matches: 3. The CDR3 is CASGDRGNEKLFF. The CDR3 DNA is TGTGCCAGCGGAGACAGGGGGAATGAAAAACTGTTTTTT. Variable domain in full (rest from reference TRBV27 and TRBJ1-4): EAQVTQNPRYLITVTGKKLTVTCSQNMNHEYMSWYRQDPGLGLRQIYYSMNVEVTDKGDVPEGYKVSRKEKRNFPLILESPSPNQTSLYFCASGDRGNEKLFFGSGTQLSVL.

The chain recombines TRBV5-6 with TRBJ2-3; 8 bases fit TRBD2. V was clipped by 1 base and J by 0 bases; unmatched bases: 7. The germline V gene encodes CDR1 SGHDT and CDR2 YYEEEE. The CDR3 consists of 17 residues. CDR3 bases: TGTGCCAGCAGCTTGTTGGCTAGCGGGCTTAGCACAGATACGCAGTATTTT. Its translation: CASSLLASGLSTDTQYF. The whole variable domain, filled in from reference TRBV5-6 and TRBJ2-3, reads DAGVTQSPTHLIKTRGQQVTLRCSPKSGHDTVSWYQQALGQGPQFIFQYYEEEERQRGNFPDRFSGHQFPNYSSELNVNALLLGDSALYLCASSLLASGLSTDTQYFGPGTRLTVL.

This clone was counted between two and nine times. V usage is TRBV28 and J usage is TRBJ2-3, with TRBD1 matching over 7 bases. Looked up from germline, CDR1 is MDHEN and CDR2 is SYDVKM. The CDR3 length is 14 residues. J was trimmed by 4 bases and V by 5 bases; bases with no gene match: 6. As DNA, the CDR3 is TGTGCCAGCAGTCACCCGACAGGGCCAGATACGCAGTATTTT. It yields the protein CASSHPTGPDTQYF.

This rearrangement joins TRBV7-8 to TRBJ2-7; TRBD1 matches 10 bases. After removal of 5 bases from V and 4 bases from J, the junction contained 11 bases not matched to a gene. CDR1 SGHVS and CDR2 FQNEAQ come from the germline V gene. There are 16 residues in the CDR3. The CDR3: CASSQMTGGLTYEQYF. The CDR3 DNA follows: TGTGCCAGCAGCCAGATGACAGGGGGCCTGACTTACGAGCAGTACTTC.

The genes are TRBV11-2 and TRBJ2-2; 13 bases map to TRBD2. V lost 8 bases and J lost 6; bases outside the gene matches: 12. The CDR3 consists of 17 residues. Germline V gene data show CDR1 as SGHAT and CDR2 as FQNNGV. The CDR3 DNA sequence: TGTGCCAGCTTCTTATCCTGGACTAGCGGGAGCTCCGGGGAGCTGTTTTTT. It is translated as CASFLSWTSGSSGELFF.

The sample holds a few counts of this clone. This chain connects TRBV28 to TRBJ2-7; D is unresolved. The germline V gene encodes CDR1 MDHEN and CDR2 SYDVKM. Trimming took off 5 bases at V and 4 bases at J, with 15 bases between the two ends. The CDR3 contains 14 residues. CDR3 in DNA: TGTGCCAGCAGTCCCCCTGAGCCCCGGTACGAGCAGTACTTC. Translation: CASSPPEPRYEQYF.

Note on this clone: One end of the junction does not line up with germline, which may come from a read error. The chain recombines TRBV25-1 with TRBJ2-3, with TRBD2 matching over 12 bases. The CDR3 covers 16 residues. CDR1 and CDR2 from the germline V gene are MGHDK and SYGVNS. In DNA, the CDR3 is TGTGCCGGCAGTCCACTGACTAGCGGGGGCGAGCATACGCAGTATTTT. Amino acids: CAGSPLTSGGEHTQYF. Together with reference TRBV25-1 and TRBJ2-3, the CDR3 gives the full variable domain: EADIYQTPRYLVIGTGKKITLECSQTMGHDKMYWYQQDPGMELHLIHYSYGVNSTEKGDLSSESTVSRIRTEHFPLTLESARPSHTSQYLCAGSPLTSGGEHTQYFGPGTRLTVL.

The chain employs TRBV7-2 and TRBJ2-7, with a weak D call TRBD2 (6 bases). The length of the CDR3 is 12 residues. CDR1 and CDR2 (germline): SGHTA, FQGNSA. V shed 4 bases and J shed 6 bases, with 10 bases lying between them. CDR3 in amino acids: CASSSGVGEQYF. In DNA, the CDR3 is TGTGCCAGCAGCTCGGGGGTCGGCGAGCAGTACTTC.

This clone was picked up one time. The sample holds other DNA sequences that translate to the same CDR3. The chain uses TRBV5-1 and TRBJ2-1; tentative D call: TRBD2 (6 bases). Germline V gene lookup returns CDR1 SGHRS and CDR2 YFSETQ. V was trimmed by 4 bases and J by 1 base, leaving 12 bases between them. The CDR3 spans 15 residues. The CDR3, as DNA: TGCGCCAGCAGCCCAGCCAGCGGGTCCTACAATGAGCAGTTCTTC. Its translation: CASSPASGSYNEQFF.

The chain is built from TRBV29-1 and TRBJ2-3; TRBD2 aligns across 8 bases. The CDR3 has 14 amino acids. Germline V CDR1 and CDR2: SQVTM, ANQGSEA. J gave up 5 bases and V 4 bases, and 8 bases lay outside the gene matches. DNA for the CDR3: TGCAGCGTTGTGGGACTAGACTTGCTAGATACGCAGTATTTT. Translating gives CSVVGLDLLDTQYF.

This CDR3 is CASSPLETGGPYEQYF. The CDR3 nucleotides read TGTGCCAGCTCACCACTGGAAACGGGAGGGCCCTACGAGCAGTACTTC. The V and J genes are TRBV18 and TRBJ2-7, with 8 bases identical to TRBD2. Germline V gene sequence: CDR1 KGHSH, CDR2 LQKENI. The trim removed 1 base at V and 2 bases at J, leaving 7 bases unmatched. This CDR3 is 16 amino acids long.

The rearrangement uses TRBV6-5 and TRBJ1-2; 8 bases agree with TRBD1. Germline loops: CDR1 MNHEY, CDR2 SVGAGI. The junction had 6 bases not matched to a gene; V was cut back by 4 bases and J by 8 bases. CDR3 length: 13 residues. CDR3: CASSLDRADGYTF. DNA for the CDR3: TGTGCCAGCAGTTTGGACAGGGCCGACGGCTACACCTTC.

The chain is built from TRBV10-1 and TRBJ2-2, with 10 bases lining up with TRBD2. Germline lookup yields CDR1 WNHNN and CDR2 SYGVQD (reference sequence). Unmatched junction bases numbered 4, after V lost 6 bases and J lost 6 bases. CDR3 size: 14 residues. CDR3 sequence (DNA): TGCGCCAGCAGCCTAGCGGGAGTCCCCGGGGAGCTGTTTTTT. It translates to CASSLAGVPGELFF.

The chain links TRBV29-1 to TRBJ2-5, with no clear D. CDR3 length equals 11 residues. Trimming pared 6 bases from V and 4 bases from J, leaving 9 bases between. Germline V gene lookup returns CDR1 SQVTM and CDR2 ANQGSEA. The CDR3 spells CSVQWGETQYF. CDR3 sequence (DNA): TGCAGCGTGCAATGGGGAGAGACCCAGTACTTC.

For this clone: In the same sample, other DNA sequences code for this CDR3. The chain combines TRBV4-1 with TRBJ2-1; TRBD2 matches 12 bases. The CDR3 sequence is 15 residues long. Unmatched junction bases numbered 4, after V lost 6 bases and J lost 4 bases. The germline V gene encodes CDR1 MGHRA and CDR2 YSYEKL. In nucleotides, the CDR3 is TGCGCCAGCAGTCTTACTAGCGGGAGGTACAATGAGCAGTTCTTC. Amino acids: CASSLTSGRYNEQFF.